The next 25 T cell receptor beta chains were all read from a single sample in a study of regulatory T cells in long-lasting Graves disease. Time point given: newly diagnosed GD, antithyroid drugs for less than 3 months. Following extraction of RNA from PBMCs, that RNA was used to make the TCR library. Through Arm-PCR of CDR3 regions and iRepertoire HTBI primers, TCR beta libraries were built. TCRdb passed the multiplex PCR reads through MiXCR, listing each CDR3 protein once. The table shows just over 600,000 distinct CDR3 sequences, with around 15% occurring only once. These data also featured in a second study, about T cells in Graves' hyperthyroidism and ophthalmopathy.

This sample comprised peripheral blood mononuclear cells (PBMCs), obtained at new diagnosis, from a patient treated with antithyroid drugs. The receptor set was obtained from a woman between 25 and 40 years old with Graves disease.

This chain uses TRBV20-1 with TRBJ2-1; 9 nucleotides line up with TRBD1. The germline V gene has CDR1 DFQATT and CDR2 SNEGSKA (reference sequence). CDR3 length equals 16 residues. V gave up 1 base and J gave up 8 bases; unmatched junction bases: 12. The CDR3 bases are TGCAGTGCTAGAGTGATAGAGACAGGGGGTTTCTATGAGCAGTTCTTC. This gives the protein CSARVIETGGFYEQFF.

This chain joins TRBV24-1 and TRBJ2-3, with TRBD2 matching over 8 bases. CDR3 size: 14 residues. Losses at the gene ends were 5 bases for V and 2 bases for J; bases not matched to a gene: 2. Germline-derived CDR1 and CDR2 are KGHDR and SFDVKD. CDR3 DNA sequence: TGTGCCACCAGTGCGGGAGGGCCCACAGATACGCAGTATTTT. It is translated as CATSAGGPTDTQYF.

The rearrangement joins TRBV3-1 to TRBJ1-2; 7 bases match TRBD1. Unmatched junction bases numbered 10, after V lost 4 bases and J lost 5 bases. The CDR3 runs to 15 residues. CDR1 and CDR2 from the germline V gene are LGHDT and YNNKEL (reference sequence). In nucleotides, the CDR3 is TGTGCCAGCAGCCGAACAGGGGTCGGTCGGTATGGCTACACCTTC. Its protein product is CASSRTGVGRYGYTF. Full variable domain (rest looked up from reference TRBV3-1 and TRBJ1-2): DTAVSQTPKYLVTQMGNDKSIKCEQNLGHDTMYWYKQDSKKFLKIMFSYNNKELIINETVPNRFSPKSPDKAHLNLHINSLELGDSAVYFCASSRTGVGRYGYTFGSGTRLTVV.

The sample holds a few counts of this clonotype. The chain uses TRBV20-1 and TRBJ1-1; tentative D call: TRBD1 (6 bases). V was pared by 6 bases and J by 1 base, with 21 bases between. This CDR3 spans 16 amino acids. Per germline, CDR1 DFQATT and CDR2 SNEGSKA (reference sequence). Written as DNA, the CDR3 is TGCAGTGCCGCACATCCCCGGGGGGCGGGGAACACTGAAGCTTTCTTT. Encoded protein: CSAAHPRGAGNTEAFF.

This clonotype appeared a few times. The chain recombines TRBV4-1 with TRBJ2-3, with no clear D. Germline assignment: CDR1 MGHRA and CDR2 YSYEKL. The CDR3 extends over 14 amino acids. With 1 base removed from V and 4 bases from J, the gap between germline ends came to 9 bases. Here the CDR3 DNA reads TGCGCCAGCAGCCAAGGCAATAGCCCAGATACGCAGTATTTT. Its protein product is CASSQGNSPDTQYF.

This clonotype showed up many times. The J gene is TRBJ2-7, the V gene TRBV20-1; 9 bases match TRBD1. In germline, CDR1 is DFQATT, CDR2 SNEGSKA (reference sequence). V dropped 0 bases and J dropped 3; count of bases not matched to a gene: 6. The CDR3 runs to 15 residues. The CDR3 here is CSARDLTGGHYEQYF. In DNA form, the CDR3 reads TGCAGTGCTAGAGATCTCACAGGGGGCCACTACGAGCAGTACTTC.

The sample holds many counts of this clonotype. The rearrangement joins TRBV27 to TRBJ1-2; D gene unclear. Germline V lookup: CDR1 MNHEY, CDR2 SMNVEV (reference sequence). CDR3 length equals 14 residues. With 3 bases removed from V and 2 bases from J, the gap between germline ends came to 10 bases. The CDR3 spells CASSFSQPNYGYTF. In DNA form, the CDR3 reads TGTGCCAGCAGTTTCTCCCAGCCGAACTATGGCTACACCTTC.

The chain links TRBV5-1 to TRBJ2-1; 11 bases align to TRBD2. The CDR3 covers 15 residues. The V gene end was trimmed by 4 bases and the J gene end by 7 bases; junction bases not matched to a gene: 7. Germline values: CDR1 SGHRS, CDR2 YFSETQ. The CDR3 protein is CASSAIAGGPNEQFF. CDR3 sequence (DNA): TGCGCCAGCAGCGCAATAGCGGGAGGGCCAAATGAGCAGTTCTTC.

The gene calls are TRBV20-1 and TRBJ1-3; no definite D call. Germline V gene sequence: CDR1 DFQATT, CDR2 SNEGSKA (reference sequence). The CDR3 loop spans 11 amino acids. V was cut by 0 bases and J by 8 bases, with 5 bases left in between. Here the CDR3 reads CSARDGDTIYF. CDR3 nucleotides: TGCAGTGCTAGAGATGGGGACACCATATATTTT.

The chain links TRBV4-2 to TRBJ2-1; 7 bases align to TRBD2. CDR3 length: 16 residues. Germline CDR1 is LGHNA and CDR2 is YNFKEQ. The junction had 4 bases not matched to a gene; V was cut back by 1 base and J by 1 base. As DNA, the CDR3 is TGTGCCAGCAGCCAAGGGAGCGGGATGTCCTACAATGAGCAGTTCTTC. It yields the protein CASSQGSGMSYNEQFF.

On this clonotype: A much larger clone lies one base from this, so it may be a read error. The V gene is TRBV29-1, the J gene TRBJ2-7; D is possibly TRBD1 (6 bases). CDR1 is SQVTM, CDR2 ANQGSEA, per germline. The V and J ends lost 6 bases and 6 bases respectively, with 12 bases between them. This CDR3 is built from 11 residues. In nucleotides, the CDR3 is TGCAGCGTCGCATCAGGGGCCGAGCAGTACTTC. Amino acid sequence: CSVASGAEQYF.

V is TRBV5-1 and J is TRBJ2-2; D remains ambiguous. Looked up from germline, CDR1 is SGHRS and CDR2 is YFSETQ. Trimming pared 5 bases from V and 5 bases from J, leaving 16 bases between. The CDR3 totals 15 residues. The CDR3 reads CASSKQSEKTGELFF. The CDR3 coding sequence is TGCGCCAGCAGTAAGCAATCAGAAAAGACCGGGGAGCTGTTTTTT.

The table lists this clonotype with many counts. This chain's CDR3 is CASSRTIRDTQYF. CDR3 nucleotide sequence: TGTGCCAGCAGCCGGACGATTCGAGATACGCAGTATTTT. V and J are TRBV11-1 and TRBJ2-3; D not certain. Germline assignment: CDR1 SGHAT and CDR2 FQDESV (reference sequence). CDR3 length: 13 amino acids. The V end lost 5 bases, the J end lost 5 bases, and 11 bases lay between the germline ends.

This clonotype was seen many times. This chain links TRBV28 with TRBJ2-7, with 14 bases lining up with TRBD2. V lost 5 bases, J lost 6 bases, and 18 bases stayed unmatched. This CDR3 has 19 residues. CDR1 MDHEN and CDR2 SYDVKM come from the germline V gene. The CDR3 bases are TGTGCCAGCAGTCCCTCCGGACTAGCGGGAGGAGGCCCCGTGGGCGAGCAGTACTTC. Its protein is CASSPSGLAGGGPVGEQYF.

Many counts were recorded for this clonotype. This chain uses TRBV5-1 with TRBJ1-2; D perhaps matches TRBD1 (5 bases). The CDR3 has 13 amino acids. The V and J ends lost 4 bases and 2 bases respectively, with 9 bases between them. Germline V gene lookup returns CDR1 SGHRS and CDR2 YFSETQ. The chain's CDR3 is CASSAGQNYGYTF. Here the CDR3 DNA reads TGCGCCAGCAGCGCGGGGCAGAACTATGGCTACACCTTC.

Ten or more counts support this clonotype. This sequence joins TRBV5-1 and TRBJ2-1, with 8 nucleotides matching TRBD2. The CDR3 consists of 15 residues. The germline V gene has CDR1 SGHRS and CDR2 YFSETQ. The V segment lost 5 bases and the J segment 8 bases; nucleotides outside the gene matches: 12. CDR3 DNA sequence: TGCGCCAGCAGAGGTAATAGCGGGGTTATAGATGAGCAGTTCTTC. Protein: CASRGNSGVIDEQFF.

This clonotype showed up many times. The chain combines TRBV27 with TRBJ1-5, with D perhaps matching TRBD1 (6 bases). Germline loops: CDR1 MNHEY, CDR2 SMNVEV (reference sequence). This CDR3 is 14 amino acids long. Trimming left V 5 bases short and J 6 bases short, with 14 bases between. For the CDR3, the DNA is TGTGCCAGCAGTAGAACAGGGTTTGCTCAGCCCCAGCATTTT. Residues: CASSRTGFAQPQHF.

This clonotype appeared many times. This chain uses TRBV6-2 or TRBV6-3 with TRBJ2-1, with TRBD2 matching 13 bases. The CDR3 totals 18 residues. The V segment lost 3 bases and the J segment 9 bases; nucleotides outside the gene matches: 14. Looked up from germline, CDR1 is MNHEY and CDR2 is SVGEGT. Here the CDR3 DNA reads TGTGCCAGCAGTTATCGATATGGACTAGCGGGAGATTATAGTGAGCAGTTCTTC. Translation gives CASSYRYGLAGDYSEQFF.

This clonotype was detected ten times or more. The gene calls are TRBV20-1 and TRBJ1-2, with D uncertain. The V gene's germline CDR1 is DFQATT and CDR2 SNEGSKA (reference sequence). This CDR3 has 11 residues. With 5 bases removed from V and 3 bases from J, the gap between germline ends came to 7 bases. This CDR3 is CSAEDDYGYTF. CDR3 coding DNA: TGCAGTGCTGAAGACGACTATGGCTACACCTTC.

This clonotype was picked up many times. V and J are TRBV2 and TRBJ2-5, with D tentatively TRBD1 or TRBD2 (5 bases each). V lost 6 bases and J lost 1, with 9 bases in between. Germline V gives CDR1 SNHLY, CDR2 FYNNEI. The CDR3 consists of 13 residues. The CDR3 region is CASRSRGQETQYF. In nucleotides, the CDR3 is TGTGCCAGCAGGTCGAGGGGCCAAGAGACCCAGTACTTC.

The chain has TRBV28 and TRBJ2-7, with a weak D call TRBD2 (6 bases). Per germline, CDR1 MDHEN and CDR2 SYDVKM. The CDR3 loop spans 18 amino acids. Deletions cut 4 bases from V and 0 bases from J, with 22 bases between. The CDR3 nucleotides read TGTGCCAGCAGTTCTACCCTAGCGCTAGCGAGATACTCCTACGAGCAGTACTTC. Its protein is CASSSTLALARYSYEQYF. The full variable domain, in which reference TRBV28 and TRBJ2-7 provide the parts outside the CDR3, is DVKVTQSSRYLVKRTGEKVFLECVQDMDHENMFWYRQDPGLGLRLIYFSYDVKMKEKGDIPEGYSVSREKKERFSLILESASTNQTSMYLCASSSTLALARYSYEQYFGPGTRLTVT.

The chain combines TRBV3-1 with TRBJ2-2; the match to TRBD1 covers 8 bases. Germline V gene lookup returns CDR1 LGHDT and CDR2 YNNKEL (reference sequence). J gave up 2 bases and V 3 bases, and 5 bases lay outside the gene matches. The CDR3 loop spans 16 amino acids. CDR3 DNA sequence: TGTGCCAGCAGCCATGCCCCAGGGGGCAACACCGGGGAGCTGTTTTTT. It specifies CASSHAPGGNTGELFF.

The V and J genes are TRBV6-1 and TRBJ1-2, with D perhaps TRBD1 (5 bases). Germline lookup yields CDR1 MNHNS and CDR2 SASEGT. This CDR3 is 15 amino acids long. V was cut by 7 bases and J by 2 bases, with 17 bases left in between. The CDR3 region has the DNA TGTGCCAGCACCCCTCAGGGTATACAAAACTATGGCTACACCTTC. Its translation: CASTPQGIQNYGYTF.

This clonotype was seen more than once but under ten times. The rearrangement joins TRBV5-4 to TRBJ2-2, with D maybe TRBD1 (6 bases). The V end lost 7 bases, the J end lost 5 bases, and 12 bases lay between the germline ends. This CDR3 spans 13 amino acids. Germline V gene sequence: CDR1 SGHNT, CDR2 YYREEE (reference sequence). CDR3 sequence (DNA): TGTGCCAGCCAAACAGGGATTACCGGGGAGCTGTTTTTT. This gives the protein CASQTGITGELFF.

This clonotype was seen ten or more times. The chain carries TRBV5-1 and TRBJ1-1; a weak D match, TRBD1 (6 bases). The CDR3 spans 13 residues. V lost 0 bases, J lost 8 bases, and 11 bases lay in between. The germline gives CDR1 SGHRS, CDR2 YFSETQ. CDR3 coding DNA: TGCGCCAGCAGCTTGGAGCAGGGGACCGAAGCTTTCTTT. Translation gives CASSLEQGTEAFF. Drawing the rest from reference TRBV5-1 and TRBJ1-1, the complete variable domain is KAGVTQTPRYLIKTRGQQVTLSCSPISGHRSVSWYQQTPGQGLQFLFEYFSETQRNKGNFPGRFSGRQFSNSRSEMNVSTLELGDSALYLCASSLEQGTEAFFGQGTRLTVV.